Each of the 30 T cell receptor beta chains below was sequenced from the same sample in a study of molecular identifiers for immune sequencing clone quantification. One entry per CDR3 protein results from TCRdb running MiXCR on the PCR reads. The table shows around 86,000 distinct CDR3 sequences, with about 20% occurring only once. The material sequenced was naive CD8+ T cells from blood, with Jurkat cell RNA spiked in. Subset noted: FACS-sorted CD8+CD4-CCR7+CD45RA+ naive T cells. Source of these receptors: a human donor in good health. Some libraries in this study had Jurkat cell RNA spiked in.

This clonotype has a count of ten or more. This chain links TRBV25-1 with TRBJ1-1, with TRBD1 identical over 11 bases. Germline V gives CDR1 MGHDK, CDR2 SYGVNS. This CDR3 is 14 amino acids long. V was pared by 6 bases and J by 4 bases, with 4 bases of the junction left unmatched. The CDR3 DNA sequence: TGTGCCAGCAGAGGACAGGGGGCGCGCACTGAAGCTTTCTTT. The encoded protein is CASRGQGARTEAFF.

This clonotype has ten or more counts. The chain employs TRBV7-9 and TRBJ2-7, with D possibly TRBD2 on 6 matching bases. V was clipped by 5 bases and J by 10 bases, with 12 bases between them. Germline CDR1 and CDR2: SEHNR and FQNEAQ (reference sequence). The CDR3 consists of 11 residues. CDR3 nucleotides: TGTGCCAGCAGCCCCGGGACTTTACAGTACTTC. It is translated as CASSPGTLQYF.

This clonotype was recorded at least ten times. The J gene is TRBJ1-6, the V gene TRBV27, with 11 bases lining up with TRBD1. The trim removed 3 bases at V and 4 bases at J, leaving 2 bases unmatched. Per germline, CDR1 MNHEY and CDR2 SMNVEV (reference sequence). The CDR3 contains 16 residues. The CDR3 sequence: CASSLGTGGYNSPLHF. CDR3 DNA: TGTGCCAGCAGTTTGGGGACAGGGGGATATAATTCACCCCTCCACTTT.

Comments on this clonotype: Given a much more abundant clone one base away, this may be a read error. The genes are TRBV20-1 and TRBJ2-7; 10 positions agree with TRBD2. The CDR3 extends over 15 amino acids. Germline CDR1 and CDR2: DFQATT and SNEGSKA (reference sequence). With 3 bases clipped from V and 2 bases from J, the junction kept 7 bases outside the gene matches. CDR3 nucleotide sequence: TGCAGTGCTAGGGAGACTAGCGGGTCCGCCTACGAGCAGTACTTC. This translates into CSARETSGSAYEQYF.

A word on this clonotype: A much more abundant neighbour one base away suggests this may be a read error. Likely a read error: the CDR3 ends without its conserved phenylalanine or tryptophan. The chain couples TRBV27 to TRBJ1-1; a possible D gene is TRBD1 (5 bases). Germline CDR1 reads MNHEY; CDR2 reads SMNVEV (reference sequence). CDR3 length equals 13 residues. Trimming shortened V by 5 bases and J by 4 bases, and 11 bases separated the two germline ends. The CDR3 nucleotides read TGTGCCAGCAGTATGGGGACTTTCACTGAAGCTTTCCTT. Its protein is CASSMGTFTEAFL.

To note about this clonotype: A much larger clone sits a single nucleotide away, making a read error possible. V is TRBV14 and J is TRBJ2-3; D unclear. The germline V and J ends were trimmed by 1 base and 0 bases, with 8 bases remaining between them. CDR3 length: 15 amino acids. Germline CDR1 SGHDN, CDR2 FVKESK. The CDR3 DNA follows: TGTGCCAGCAGCCAAGGAGATTGGAGCACAGATACGCAGTATTTT. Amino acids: CASSQGDWSTDTQYF.

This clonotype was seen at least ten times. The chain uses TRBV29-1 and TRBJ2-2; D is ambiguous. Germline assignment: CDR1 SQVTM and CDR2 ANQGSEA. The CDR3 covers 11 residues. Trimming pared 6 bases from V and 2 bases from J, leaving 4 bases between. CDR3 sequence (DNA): TGCAGCGTGCTAAACACCGGGGAGCTGTTTTTT. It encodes CSVLNTGELFF.

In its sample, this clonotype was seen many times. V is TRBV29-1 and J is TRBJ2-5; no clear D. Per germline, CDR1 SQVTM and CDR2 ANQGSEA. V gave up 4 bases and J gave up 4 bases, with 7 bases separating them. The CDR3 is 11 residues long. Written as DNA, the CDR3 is TGCAGCGTTGTCCGCCCAGAGACCCAGTACTTC. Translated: CSVVRPETQYF.

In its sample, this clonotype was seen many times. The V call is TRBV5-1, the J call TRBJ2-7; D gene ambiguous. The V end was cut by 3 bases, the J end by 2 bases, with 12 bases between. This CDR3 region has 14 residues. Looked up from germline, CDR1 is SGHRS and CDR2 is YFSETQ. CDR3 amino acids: CASSSHVNTYEQYF. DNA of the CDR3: TGCGCCAGCAGCTCTCATGTGAATACCTACGAGCAGTACTTC.

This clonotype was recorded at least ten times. The CDR3 loop reads CATGDRSNQPQHF. CDR3 bases: TGTGCCACTGGGGACAGGAGCAATCAGCCCCAGCATTTT. The V call is TRBV27, the J call TRBJ1-5; TRBD1 matches 8 bases. V lost 10 bases and J lost 1; bases outside the gene matches: 3. The germline V gene encodes CDR1 MNHEY and CDR2 SMNVEV (reference sequence). The CDR3 runs to 13 residues.

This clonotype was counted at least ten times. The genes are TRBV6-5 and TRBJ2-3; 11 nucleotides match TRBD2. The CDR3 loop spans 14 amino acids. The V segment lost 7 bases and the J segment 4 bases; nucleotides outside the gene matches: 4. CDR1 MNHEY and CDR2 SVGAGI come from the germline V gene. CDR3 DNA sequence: TGTGCCAGCAAATATAGCGGGGGGGCAGATACGCAGTATTTT. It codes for CASKYSGGADTQYF.

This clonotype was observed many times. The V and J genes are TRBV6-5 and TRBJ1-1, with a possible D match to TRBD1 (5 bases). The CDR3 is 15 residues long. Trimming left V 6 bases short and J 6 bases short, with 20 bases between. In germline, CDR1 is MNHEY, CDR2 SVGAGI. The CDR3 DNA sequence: TGTGCCAGCAGGGTCCCGGGACCTCGGTTCCCTGAAGCTTTCTTT. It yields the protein CASRVPGPRFPEAFF.

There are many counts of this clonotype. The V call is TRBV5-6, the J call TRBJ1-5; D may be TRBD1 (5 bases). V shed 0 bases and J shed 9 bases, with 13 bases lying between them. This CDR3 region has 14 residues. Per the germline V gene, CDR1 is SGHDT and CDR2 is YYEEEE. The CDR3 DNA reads TGTGCCAGCAGCTTGGCCGGGGGGTTGGGGCCCCAGCATTTT. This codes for CASSLAGGLGPQHF.

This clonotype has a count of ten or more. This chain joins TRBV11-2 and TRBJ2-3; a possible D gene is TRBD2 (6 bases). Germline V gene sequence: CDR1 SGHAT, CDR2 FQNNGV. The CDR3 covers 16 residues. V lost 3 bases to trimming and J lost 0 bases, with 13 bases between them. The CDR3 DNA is TGTGCCAGCAGCTTCGTAGCGGATTTTAGCACAGATACGCAGTATTTT. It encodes CASSFVADFSTDTQYF.

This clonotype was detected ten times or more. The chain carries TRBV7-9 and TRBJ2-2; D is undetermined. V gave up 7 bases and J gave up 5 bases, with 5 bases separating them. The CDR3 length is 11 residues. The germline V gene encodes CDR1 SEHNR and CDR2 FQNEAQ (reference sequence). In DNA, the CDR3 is TGTGCCAGCATTAAGACCGGGGAGCTGTTTTTT. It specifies CASIKTGELFF.

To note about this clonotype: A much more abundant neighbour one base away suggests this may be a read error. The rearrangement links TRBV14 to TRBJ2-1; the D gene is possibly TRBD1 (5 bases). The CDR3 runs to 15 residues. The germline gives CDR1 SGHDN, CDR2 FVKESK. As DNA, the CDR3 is TGTGCCAGCGGCCAATCAGGGAAGCCCTACAATGAGCAGTTCTTC. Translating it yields CASGQSGKPYNEQFF.

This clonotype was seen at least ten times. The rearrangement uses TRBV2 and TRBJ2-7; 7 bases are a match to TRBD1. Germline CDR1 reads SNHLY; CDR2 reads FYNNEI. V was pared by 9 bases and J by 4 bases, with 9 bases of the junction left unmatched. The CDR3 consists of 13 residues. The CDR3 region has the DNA TGTGCCAGTTGTACGGGACAGAATTACGAGCAGTACTTC. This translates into CASCTGQNYEQYF.

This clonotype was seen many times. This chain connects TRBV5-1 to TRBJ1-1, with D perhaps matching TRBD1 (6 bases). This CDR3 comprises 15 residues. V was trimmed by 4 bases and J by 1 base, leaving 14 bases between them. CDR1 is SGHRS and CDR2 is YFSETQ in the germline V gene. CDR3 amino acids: CASSIYTGSNTEAFF. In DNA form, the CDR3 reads TGCGCCAGCAGCATTTATACAGGGTCGAACACTGAAGCTTTCTTT.

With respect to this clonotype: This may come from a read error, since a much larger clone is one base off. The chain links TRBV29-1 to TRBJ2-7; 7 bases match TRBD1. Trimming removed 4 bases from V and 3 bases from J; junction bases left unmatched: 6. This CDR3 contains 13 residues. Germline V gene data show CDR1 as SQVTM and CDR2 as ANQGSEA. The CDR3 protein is CSVGEGQDYEQYF. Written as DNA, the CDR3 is TGCAGCGTTGGAGAAGGACAGGACTACGAGCAGTACTTC.

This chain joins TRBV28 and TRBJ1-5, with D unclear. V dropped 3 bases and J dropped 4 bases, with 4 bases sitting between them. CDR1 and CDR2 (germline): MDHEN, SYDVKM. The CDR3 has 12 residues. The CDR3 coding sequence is TGTGCCAGCAGTTTTCTGAATCAGCCCCAGCATTTT. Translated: CASSFLNQPQHF.

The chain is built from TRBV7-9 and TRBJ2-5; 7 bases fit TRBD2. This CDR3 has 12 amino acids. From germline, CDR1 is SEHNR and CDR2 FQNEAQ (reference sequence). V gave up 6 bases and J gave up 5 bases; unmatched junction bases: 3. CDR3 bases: TGTGCCAGCAGAACACTAGCGGAGACCCAGTACTTC. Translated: CASRTLAETQYF.

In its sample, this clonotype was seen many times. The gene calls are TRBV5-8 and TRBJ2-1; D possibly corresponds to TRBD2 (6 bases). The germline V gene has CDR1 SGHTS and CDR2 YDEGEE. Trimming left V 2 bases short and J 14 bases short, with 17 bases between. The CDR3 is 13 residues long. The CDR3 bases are TGTGCCAGCAGCTTATTTACGGGGGTTGTCGAGTTCTTC. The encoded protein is CASSLFTGVVEFF.

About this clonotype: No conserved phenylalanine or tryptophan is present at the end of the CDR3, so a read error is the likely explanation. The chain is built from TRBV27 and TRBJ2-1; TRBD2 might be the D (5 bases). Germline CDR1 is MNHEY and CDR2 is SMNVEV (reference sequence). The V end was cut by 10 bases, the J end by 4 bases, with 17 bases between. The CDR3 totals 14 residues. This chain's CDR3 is CATGSNTRYNEQFL. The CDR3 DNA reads TGTGCCACGGGGAGTAACACGCGATACAATGAGCAGTTCCTC.

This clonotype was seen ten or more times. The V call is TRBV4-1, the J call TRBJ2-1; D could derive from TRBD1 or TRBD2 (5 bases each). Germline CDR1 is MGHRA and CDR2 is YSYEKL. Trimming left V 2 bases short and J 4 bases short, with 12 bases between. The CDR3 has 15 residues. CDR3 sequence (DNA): TGCGCCAGCAGCCAATTCGGGGCATATTACAATGAGCAGTTCTTC. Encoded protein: CASSQFGAYYNEQFF.

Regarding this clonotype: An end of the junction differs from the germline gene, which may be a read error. The CDR3 sequence: CASSSGQGSNEQFF. Here the CDR3 DNA reads TGCGCCAGCAGCTCTGGACAGGGGAGCAATGAGCAGTTCTTC. This chain joins TRBV7-9 and TRBJ2-1; TRBD1 matches 9 bases. The CDR3 covers 14 residues. CDR1 SEHNR and CDR2 FQNEAQ come from the germline V gene (reference sequence).

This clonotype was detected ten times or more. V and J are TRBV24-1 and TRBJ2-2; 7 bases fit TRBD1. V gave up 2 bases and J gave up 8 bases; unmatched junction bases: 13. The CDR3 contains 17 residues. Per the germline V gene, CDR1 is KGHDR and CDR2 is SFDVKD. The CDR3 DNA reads TGTGCCACCAGTGATTCCACCGGGACAGCTCCCCTTGGGGAGCTGTTTTTT. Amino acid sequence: CATSDSTGTAPLGELFF.

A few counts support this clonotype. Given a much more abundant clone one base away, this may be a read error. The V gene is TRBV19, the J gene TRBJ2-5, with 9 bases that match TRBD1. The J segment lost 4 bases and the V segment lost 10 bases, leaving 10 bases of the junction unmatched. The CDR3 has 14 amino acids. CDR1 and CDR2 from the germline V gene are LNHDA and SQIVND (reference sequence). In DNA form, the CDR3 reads TGTGCCAATGCCCACCGGGACAGGGCAGAGACCCAGTACTTC. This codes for CANAHRDRAETQYF.

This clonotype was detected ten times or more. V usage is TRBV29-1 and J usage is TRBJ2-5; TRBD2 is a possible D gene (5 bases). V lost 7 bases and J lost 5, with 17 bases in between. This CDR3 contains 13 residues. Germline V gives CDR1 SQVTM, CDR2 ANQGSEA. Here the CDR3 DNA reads TGCAGCGCCCTAGCTGGGCGCGATGAGACCCAGTACTTC. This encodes CSALAGRDETQYF.

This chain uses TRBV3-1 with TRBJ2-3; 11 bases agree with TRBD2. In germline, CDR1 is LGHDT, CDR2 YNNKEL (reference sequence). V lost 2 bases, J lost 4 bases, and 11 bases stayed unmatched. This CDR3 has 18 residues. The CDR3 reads CASSQPKSSGRSADTQYF. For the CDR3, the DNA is TGTGCCAGCAGCCAACCAAAATCTAGCGGGAGGTCCGCAGATACGCAGTATTTT.

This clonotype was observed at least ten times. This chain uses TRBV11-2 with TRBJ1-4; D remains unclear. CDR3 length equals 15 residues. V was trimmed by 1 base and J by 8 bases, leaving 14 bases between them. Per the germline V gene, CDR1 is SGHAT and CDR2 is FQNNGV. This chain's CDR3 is CASSLVGRMDEKLFF. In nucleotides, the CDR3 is TGTGCCAGCAGCTTAGTTGGCAGGATGGACGAAAAACTGTTTTTT.